These T cell receptor beta chains were read from a single sample in a study of blood T cell repertoires in COVID-19. Clones were read by immunoSEQ multiplex PCR, and TCRdb kept only the in-frame ones, dropping some. The repertoire holds around 64,000 clones, with over 80% as singletons. Sequencing was carried out using peripheral blood. These receptors were obtained from a man in his forties or fifties with active COVID-19. CDR3s include the opening cysteine and the closing phenylalanine or tryptophan. D genes are given only for firm matches. Rows give clone size only sometimes, using once, few, many, or a class for an expanded clone.

TRBJ2-1	TRBV9	NA	NA	CASSLRQEAYNEQFF	TGTGCCAGCAGCCTCCGACAGGAAGCGTACAATGAGCAGTTCTTC
TRBJ2-7	TRBV9	NA	NA	CASSVGQHYEQYF	TGTGCCAGCAGCGTAGGACAACACTACGAGCAGTACTTC
TRBJ2-1	TRBV27	NA	NA	CASSTGVNEQFF	TGTGCCAGCAGCACAGGAGTCAATGAGCAGTTCTTC
TRBJ2-7	TRBV7-9	NA	NA	CASSLNAGSYEQYF	TGTGCCAGCAGCTTAAACGCAGGATCCTACGAGCAGTACTTC
TRBJ2-1	TRBV9	NA	TRBD2	CASSVELAGVYEQFF	TGTGCCAGCAGCGTAGAGCTAGCGGGGGTATATGAGCAGTTCTTC
TRBJ2-1	TRBV9	few	NA	CASSVAGTRTYNEQFF	TGTGCCAGCAGCGTAGCTGGGACTCGAACCTACAATGAGCAGTTCTTC
TRBJ2-2	TRBV5-1	NA	TRBD2	CASSVPGTKPGELFF	TGCGCCAGCAGCGTTCCCGGGACTAAGCCCGGGGAGCTGTTTTTT
TRBJ2-7	TRBV5-4	NA	NA	CASSRLYAGRPYEQYF	TGTGCCAGCAGCCGGCTGTACGCGGGAAGACCCTACGAGCAGTACTTC
TRBJ2-5	TRBV15	once	NA	CATSPRRVTGGETQYF	TGTGCCACCAGCCCTCGACGGGTTACAGGCGGAGAGACCCAGTACTTC
TRBJ2-5	TRBV13	NA	NA	CASSLTSRVLKEETQYF	TGTGCCAGCAGCTTAACTTCCCGGGTACTGAAGGAAGAGACCCAGTACTTC
TRBJ2-7	TRBV5-1	NA	TRBD1	CASSWDRSEQYF	TGCGCCAGCAGCTGGGACAGGTCCGAGCAGTACTTC
TRBJ1-1	TRBV7-8	NA	NA	CASSLNVAGADTEAFF	TGTGCCAGCAGCCTAAATGTCGCGGGGGCAGACACTGAAGCTTTCTTT
TRBJ2-5	TRBV7-7	NA	NA	CASSLGLGETQYF	TGTGCTAGCAGCTTAGGCCTCGGGGAGACCCAGTACTTC
TRBJ2-5	TRBV30	NA	TRBD1	CASNRGLGTQYF	TGTGCCTCAAACAGGGGCCTAGGGACCCAGTACTTC
TRBJ2-1	TRBV6-2/TRBV6-3	NA	TRBD2	CASSATGTSVKQFF	TGTGCCAGCAGCGCAACCGGGACTAGCGTCAAGCAGTTCTTC
TRBJ2-1	TRBV6-5	NA	TRBD1	CASSWTGGMGEQFF	TGTGCCAGCAGTTGGACAGGGGGTATGGGTGAGCAGTTCTTC
TRBJ1-2	TRBV6-5	NA	NA	CASSYGGGYTF	TGTGCCAGCAGTTACGGCGGGGGCTACACCTTC